This TCR beta chain is from a study of CD8 T cells in ankylosing spondylitis. Notes on the study in general: Seemingly characteristic of ankylosing spondylitis blood was a TCR beta motif consisting of eight highly homologous variants.

CDR3 size: 14 residues. V gave up 1 base and J gave up 1 base, with 7 bases separating them. One entry per CDR3 protein results from TCRdb running MiXCR on the 5' RACE reads. Here the sample spans 300,000 to 400,000 distinct CDR3 sequences, around 15% being singletons. This clonotype occurred many times. What it binds is not known. The sequencing sample was made of blood, either unsorted or a sorted T cell fraction (not recorded which). This chain joins TRBV12-3 or TRBV12-4 and TRBJ1-2; D is unresolved. This receptor was identified in a male donor with ankylosing spondylitis or in good health (not recorded which). The CDR3 coding sequence is TGTGCCAGCAGTTTAGGGCCTAGTAACTATGGCTACACCTTC. Residues: CASSLGPSNYGYTF.